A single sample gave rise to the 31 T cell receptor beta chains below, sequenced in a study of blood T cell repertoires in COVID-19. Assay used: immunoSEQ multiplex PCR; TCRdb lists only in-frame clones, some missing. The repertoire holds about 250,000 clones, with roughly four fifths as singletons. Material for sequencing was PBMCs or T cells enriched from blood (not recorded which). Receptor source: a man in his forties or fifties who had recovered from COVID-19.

In DNA, the CDR3 is TGTGCCTGGACAGGGGGTAACTATGGCTACACCTTC. This codes for CAWTGGNYGYTF. The chain employs TRBV30 and TRBJ1-2; 7 positions match TRBD1. This CDR3 region has 12 residues. V gave up 4 bases and J gave up 1 base; unmatched junction bases: 0. Per germline, CDR1 GTSNPN and CDR2 SVGIG (reference sequence).

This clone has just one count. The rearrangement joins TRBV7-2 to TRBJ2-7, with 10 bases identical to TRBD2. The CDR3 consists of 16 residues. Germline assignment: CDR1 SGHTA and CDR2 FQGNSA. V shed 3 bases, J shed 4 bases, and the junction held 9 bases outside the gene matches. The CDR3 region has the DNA TGTGCCAGCAGCTTGGGACTAGCGCGATGGCATTACGAGCAGTACTTC. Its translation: CASSLGLARWHYEQYF.

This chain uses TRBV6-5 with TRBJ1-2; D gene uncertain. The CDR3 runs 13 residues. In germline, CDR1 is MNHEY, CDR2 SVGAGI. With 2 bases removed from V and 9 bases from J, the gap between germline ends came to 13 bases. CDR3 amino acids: CASSYLPGWSYTF. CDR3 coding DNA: TGTGCCAGCAGTTACCTGCCGGGTTGGAGCTACACCTTC.

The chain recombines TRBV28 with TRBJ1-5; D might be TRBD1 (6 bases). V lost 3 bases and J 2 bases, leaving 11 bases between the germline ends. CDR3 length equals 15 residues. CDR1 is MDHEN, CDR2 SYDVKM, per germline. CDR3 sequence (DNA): TGTGCCAGCAGTTTTCTCAGGGGAGGCAATCAGCCCCAGCATTTT. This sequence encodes CASSFLRGGNQPQHF.

CDR3 sequence (DNA): TGTGCCAGCAGCCCGACGACGCGGGATACGCAGTATTTT. It translates to CASSPTTRDTQYF. The V and J genes are TRBV11-2 and TRBJ2-3; D gene uncertain. Trimming removed 5 bases from V and 6 bases from J, with 12 bases in between. CDR3 length equals 13 residues. Germline CDR1 and CDR2: SGHAT and FQNNGV.

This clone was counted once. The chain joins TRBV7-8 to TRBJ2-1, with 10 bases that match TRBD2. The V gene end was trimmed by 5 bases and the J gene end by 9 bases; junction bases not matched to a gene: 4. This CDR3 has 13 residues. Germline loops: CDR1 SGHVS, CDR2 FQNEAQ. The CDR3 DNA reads TGTGCCAGCAGCGCGGGACTAGCGATTGAGCAGTTCTTC. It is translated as CASSAGLAIEQFF.

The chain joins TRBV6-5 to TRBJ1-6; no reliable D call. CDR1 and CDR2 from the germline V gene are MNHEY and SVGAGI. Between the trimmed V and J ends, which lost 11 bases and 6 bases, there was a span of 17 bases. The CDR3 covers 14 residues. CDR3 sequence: CAGLSKSSNSPLHF. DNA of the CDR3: TGTGCCGGACTATCTAAATCCAGTAATTCACCCCTCCACTTT.

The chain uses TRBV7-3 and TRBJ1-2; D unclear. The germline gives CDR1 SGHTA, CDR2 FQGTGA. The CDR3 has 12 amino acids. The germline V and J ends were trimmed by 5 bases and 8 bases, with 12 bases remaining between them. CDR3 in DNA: TGTGCCAGCAGCCCCCTCCCCCGGGGCTACACCTTC. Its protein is CASSPLPRGYTF.

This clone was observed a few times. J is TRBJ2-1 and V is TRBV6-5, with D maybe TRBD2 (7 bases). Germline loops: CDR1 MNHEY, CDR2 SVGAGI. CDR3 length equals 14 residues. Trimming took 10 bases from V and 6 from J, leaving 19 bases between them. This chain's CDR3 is CAIGLVGQFNEQFF. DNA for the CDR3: TGTGCCATCGGACTAGTAGGACAGTTCAATGAGCAGTTCTTC.

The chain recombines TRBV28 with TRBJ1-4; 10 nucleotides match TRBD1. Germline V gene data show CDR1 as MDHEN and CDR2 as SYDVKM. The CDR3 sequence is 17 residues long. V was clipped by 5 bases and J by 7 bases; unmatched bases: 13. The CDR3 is CASSPPGTGAIGEKLFF. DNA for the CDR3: TGTGCCAGCAGTCCGCCTGGGACAGGGGCTATAGGTGAAAAACTGTTTTTT.

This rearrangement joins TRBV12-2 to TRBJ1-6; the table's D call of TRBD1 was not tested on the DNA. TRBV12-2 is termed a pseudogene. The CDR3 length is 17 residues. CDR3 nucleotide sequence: TGTGCAAGTCGCCTGAGGTGCCGGGACATAAGGAATTCACCCCTCCACTTT. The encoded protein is CASRLRCRDIRNSPLHF.

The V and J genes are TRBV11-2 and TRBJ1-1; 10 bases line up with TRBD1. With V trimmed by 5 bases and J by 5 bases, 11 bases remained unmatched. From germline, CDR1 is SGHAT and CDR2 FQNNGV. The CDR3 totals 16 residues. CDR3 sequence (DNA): TGTGCCAGCAGCCTGAGGACAGGGGGAAGTTCGACTGAAGCTTTCTTT. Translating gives CASSLRTGGSSTEAFF.

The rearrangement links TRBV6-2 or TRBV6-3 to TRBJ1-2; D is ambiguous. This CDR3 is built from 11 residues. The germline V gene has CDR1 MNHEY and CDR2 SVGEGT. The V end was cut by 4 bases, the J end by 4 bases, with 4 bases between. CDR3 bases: TGTGCCAGCAGTTCTCGCTATGGCTACACCTTC. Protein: CASSSRYGYTF.

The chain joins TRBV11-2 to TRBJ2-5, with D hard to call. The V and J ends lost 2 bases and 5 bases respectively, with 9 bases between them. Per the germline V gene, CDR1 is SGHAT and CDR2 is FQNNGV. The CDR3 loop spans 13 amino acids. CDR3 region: CASSLYPVETQYF. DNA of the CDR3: TGTGCCAGCAGCTTATATCCTGTGGAGACCCAGTACTTC.

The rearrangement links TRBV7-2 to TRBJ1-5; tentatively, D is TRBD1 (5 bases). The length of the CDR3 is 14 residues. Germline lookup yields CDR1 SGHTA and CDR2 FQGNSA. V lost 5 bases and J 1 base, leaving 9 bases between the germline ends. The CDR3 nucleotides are TGTGCCAGCAGCGCGGGGGGGAGCAATCAGCCCCAGCATTTT. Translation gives CASSAGGSNQPQHF.

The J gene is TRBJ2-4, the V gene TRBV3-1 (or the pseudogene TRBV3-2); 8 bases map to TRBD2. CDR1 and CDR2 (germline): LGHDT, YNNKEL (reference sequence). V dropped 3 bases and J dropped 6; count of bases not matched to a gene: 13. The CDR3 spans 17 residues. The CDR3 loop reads CASSHGTRSGLRNIQYF. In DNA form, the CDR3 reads TGTGCCAGCAGCCACGGGACTAGGAGTGGGTTGAGAAACATTCAGTACTTC.

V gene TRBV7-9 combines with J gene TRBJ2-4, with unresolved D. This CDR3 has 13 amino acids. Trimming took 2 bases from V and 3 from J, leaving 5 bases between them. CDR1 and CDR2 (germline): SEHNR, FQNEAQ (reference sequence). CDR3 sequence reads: CASSLLSKNIQYF. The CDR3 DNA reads TGTGCCAGCAGCTTACTCAGCAAAAACATTCAGTACTTC. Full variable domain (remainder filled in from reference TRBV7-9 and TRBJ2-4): DTGVSQNPRHKITKRGQNVTFRCDPISEHNRLYWYRQTLGQGPEFLTYFQNEAQLEKSRLLSDRFSAERPKGSFSTLEIQRTEQGDSAMYLCASSLLSKNIQYFGAGTRLSVL.

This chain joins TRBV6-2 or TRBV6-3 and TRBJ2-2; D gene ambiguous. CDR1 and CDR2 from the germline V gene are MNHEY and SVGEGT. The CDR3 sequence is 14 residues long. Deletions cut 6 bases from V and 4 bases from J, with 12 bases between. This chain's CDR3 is CASSLDSSTGELFF. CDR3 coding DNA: TGTGCCAGCAGCCTTGACTCGTCCACCGGGGAGCTGTTTTTT.

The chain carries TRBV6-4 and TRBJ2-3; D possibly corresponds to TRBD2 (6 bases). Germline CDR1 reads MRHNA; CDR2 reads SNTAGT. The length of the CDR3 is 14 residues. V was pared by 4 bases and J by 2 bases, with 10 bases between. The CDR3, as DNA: TGTGCCAGCAGTGTCGGGGGACCCACAGATACGCAGTATTTT. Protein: CASSVGGPTDTQYF.

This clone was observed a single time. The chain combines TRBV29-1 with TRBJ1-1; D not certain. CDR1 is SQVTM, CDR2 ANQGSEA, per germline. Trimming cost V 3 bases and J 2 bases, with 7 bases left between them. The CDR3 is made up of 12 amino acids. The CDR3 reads CSVDLSNTEAFF. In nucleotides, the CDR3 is TGCAGCGTTGATCTGTCCAACACTGAAGCTTTCTTT.

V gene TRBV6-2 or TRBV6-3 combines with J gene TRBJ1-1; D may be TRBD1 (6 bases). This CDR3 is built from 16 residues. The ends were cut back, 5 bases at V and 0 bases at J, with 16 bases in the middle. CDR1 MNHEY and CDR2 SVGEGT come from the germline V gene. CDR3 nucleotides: TGTGCCAGCAGTCGGACGGACAGCCTATTGAACACTGAAGCTTTCTTT. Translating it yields CASSRTDSLLNTEAFF.

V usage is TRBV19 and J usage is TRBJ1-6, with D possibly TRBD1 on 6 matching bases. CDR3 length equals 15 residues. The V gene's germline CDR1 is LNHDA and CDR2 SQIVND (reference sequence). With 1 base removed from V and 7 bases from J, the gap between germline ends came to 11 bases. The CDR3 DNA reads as TGTGCCAGTAGTATAGGGGCAGGGGAGAATTCACCCCTCCACTTT. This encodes CASSIGAGENSPLHF.

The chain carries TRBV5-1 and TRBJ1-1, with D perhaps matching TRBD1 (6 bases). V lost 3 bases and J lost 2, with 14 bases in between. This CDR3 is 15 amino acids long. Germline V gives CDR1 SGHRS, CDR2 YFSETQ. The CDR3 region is CASSSPTGLNTEAFF. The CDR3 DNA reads TGCGCCAGCAGCTCTCCAACAGGGCTTAACACTGAAGCTTTCTTT.

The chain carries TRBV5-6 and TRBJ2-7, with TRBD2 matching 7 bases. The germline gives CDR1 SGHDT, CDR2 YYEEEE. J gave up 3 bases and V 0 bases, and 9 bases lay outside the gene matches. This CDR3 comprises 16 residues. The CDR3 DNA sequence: TGTGCCAGCAGCTTGGCCGGGGCTAGCGGATTCTACGAGCAGTACTTC. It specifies CASSLAGASGFYEQYF. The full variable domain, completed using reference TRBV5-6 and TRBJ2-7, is DAGVTQSPTHLIKTRGQQVTLRCSPKSGHDTVSWYQQALGQGPQFIFQYYEEEERQRGNFPDRFSGHQFPNYSSELNVNALLLGDSALYLCASSLAGASGFYEQYFGPGTRLTVT.

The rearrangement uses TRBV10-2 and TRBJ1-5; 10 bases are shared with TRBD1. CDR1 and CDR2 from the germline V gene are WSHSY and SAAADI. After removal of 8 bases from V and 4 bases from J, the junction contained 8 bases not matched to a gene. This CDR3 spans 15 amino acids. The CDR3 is CASDPGQGSNQPQHF. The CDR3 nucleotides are TGCGCCAGCGACCCGGGACAGGGGTCTAATCAGCCCCAGCATTTT.

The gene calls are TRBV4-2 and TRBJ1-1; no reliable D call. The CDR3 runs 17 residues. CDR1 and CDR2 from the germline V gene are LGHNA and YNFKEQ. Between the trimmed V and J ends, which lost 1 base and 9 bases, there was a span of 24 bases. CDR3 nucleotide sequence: TGTGCCAGCAGCCAAGTAGCTGAGCATATTCTCATTAGACAAGCTTTCTTT. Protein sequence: CASSQVAEHILIRQAFF.

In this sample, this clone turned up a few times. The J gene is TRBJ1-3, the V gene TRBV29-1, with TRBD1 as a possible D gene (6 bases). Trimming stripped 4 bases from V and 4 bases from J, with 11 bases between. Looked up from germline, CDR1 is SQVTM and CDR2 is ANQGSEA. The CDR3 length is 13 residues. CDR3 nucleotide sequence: TGCAGCGTTGCCGGGACATCAGGAAACACCATATATTTT. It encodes CSVAGTSGNTIYF.

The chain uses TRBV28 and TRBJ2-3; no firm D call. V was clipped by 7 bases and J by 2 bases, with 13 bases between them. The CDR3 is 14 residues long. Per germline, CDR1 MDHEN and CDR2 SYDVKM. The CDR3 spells CASKTLRYTDTQYF. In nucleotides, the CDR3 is TGTGCCAGCAAGACTCTACGTTACACAGATACGCAGTATTTT. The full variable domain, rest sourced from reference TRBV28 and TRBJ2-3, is DVKVTQSSRYLVKRTGEKVFLECVQDMDHENMFWYRQDPGLGLRLIYFSYDVKMKEKGDIPEGYSVSREKKERFSLILESASTNQTSMYLCASKTLRYTDTQYFGPGTRLTVL.

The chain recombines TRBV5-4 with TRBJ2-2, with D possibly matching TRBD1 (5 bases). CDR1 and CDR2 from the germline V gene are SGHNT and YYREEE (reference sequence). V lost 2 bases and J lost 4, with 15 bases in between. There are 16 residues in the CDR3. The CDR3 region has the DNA TGTGCCAGCAGCTTAGGGAACAGGAGAAGCACCGGGGAGCTGTTTTTT. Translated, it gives CASSLGNRRSTGELFF.

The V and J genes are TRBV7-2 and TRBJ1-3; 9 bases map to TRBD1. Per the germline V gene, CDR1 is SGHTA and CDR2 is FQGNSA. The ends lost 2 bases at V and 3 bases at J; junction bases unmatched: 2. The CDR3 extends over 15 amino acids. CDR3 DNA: TGTGCCAGCAGCTTAACAGGGGGCCTTGGAAACACCATATATTTT. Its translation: CASSLTGGLGNTIYF.

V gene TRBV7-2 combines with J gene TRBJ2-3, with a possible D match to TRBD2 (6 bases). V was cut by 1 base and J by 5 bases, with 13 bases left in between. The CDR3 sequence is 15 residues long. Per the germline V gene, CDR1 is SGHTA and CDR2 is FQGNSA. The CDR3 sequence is CASSLDMAAGDTQYF. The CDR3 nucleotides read TGTGCCAGCAGCTTAGATATGGCAGCGGGAGATACGCAGTATTTT.